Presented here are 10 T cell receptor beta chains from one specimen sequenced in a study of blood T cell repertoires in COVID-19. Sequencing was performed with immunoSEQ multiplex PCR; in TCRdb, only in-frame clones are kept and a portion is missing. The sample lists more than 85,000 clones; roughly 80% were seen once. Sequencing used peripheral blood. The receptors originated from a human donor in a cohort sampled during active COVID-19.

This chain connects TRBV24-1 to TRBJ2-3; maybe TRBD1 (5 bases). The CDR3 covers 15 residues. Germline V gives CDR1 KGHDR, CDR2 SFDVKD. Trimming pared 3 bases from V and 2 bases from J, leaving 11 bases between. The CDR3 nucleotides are TGTGCCACCAGTGATGGGGCGGCGGTCACAGATACGCAGTATTTT. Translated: CATSDGAAVTDTQYF.

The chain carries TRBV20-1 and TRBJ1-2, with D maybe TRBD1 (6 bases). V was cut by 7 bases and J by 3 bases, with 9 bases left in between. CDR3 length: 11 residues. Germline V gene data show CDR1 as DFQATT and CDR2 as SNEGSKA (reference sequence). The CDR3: CSVDRDYGYTF. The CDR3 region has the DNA TGCAGTGTGGACAGAGACTATGGCTACACCTTC.

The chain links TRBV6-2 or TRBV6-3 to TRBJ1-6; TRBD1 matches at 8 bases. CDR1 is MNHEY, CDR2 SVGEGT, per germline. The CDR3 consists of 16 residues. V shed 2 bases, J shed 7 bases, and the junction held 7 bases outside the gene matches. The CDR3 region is CASSYHYGQGNSPLHF. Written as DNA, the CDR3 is TGTGCCAGCAGTTACCATTACGGACAGGGAAATTCACCCCTCCACTTT.

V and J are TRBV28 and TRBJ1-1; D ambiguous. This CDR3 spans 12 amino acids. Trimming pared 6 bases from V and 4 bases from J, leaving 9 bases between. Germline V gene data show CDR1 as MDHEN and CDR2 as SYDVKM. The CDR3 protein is CASSARITEAFF. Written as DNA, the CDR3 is TGTGCCAGCAGCGCTAGAATCACTGAAGCTTTCTTT.

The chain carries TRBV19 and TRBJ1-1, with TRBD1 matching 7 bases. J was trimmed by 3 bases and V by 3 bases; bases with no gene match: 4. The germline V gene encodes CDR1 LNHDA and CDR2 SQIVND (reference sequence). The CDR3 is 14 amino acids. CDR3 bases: TGTGCCAGTAGTATTTATACAGGGGACACTGAAGCTTTCTTT. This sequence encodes CASSIYTGDTEAFF. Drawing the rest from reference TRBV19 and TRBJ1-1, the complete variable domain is DGGITQSPKYLFRKEGQNVTLSCEQNLNHDAMYWYRQDPGQGLRLIYYSQIVNDFQKGDIAEGYSVSREKKESFPLTVTSAQKNPTAFYLCASSIYTGDTEAFFGQGTRLTVV.

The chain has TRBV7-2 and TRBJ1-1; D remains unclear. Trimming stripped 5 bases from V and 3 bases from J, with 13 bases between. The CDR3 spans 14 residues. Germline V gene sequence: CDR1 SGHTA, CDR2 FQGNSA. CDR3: CASSPGWEYTEAFF. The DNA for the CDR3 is TGTGCCAGCAGCCCCGGTTGGGAGTACACTGAAGCTTTCTTT.

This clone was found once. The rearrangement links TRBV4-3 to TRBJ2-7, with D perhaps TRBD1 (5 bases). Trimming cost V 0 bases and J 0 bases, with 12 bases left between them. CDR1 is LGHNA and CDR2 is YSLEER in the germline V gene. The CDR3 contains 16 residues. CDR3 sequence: CASSQDRQGSSYEQYF. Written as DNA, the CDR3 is TGCGCCAGCAGCCAAGATCGCCAGGGAAGCTCCTACGAGCAGTACTTC.

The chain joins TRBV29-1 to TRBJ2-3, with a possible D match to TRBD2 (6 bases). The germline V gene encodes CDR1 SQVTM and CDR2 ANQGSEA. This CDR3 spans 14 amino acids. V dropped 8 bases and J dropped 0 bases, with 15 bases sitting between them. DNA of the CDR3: TGCAGCACGACGTCGGGGGTTAGCACAGATACGCAGTATTTT. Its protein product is CSTTSGVSTDTQYF.

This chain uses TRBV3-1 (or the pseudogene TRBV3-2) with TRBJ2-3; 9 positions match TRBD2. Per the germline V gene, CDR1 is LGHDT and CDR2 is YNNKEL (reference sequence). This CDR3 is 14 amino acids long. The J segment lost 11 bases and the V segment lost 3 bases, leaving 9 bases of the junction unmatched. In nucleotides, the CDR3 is TGTGCCAGCAGCCAGGCTAGCGGGGCCACAGGGCAGTATTTT. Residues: CASSQASGATGQYF.

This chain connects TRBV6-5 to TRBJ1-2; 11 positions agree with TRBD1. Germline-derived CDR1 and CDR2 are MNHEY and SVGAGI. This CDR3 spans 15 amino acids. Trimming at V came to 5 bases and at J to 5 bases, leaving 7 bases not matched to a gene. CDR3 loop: CASSPGQGASYGYTF. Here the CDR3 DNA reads TGTGCCAGCAGTCCAGGACAGGGGGCATCGTATGGCTACACCTTC.